The clone carrying this T cell receptor beta chain was counted ten times or more. What it binds is not known. The source of the sample is a study of early T cells in non-severe SARS-CoV-2 infection. Overall study: The sequenced material was bulk RNA from unsorted whole blood, and its chains were unpaired. Findings of the study overall: There was a bias toward anti-spike CD8 responses in VDJdb matching, which missed private and CD4 specificities.

This CDR3 region has 15 residues. Germline loops: CDR1 MDHEN, CDR2 SYDVKM. The ends were cut back, 5 bases at V and 3 bases at J, with 16 bases in the middle. As part of library construction, unique molecular identifiers were attached to individual cDNA molecules. From the 5' RACE reads, TCRdb called clonotypes with MiXCR, one entry per CDR3 protein. This table has under 90,000 distinct CDR3 sequences, 14% appearing once. The chain uses TRBV28 and TRBJ2-5; no clear D gene. The receptor's source is an adult who was a healthcare worker with PCR-confirmed SARS-CoV-2 infection or an uninfected control (not recorded which). Sequenced material: whole blood. The CDR3 nucleotides read TGTGCCAGCAGTCCTACCGGAAGCAGGAAAGAGACCCAGTACTTC. It translates to CASSPTGSRKETQYF. The entire variable domain, with the rest obtained from reference TRBV28 and TRBJ2-5, is as follows: DVKVTQSSRYLVKRTGEKVFLECVQDMDHENMFWYRQDPGLGLRLIYFSYDVKMKEKGDIPEGYSVSREKKERFSLILESASTNQTSMYLCASSPTGSRKETQYFGPGTRLLVL.